This T cell receptor (beta chain) stems from a study of CD8 T cells in Susac syndrome. From blood CD8+ and CD4+ T cells, TCR beta sequences were generated. Purification of the CD8+ and CD4+ T cells relied on negative isolation, and TEMRA cells underwent FACS enrichment. In its sample, this clonotype was seen once. The authors reverse transcribed 0.5 to 1 ug RNA with random hexamers. Coverage of TCR beta CDR3 amplification by immunoSEQ multiplex PCR extended to 54 Vbeta and 13 Jbeta. TCRdb independently ran MiXCR on the immunoSEQ multiplex PCR reads; one entry per CDR3 protein. The sample has 90,000 to 150,000 distinct CDR3 sequences; about 93% are singletons. The CDR3 is made up of 13 amino acids.

This sequence originates from a human donor in good health. The sequenced sample was CD4+ T cells from PBMCs. This chain links TRBV21-1 with TRBJ2-7; TRBD2, the D gene given by the table, was not confirmed from the DNA. TRBV21-1 is given as a pseudogene. In DNA, the CDR3 is TGTGCCAGTCCTCCTCGGGGTCCCTACGAGCAGTACTTC. Amino acid sequence: CASPPRGPYEQYF.